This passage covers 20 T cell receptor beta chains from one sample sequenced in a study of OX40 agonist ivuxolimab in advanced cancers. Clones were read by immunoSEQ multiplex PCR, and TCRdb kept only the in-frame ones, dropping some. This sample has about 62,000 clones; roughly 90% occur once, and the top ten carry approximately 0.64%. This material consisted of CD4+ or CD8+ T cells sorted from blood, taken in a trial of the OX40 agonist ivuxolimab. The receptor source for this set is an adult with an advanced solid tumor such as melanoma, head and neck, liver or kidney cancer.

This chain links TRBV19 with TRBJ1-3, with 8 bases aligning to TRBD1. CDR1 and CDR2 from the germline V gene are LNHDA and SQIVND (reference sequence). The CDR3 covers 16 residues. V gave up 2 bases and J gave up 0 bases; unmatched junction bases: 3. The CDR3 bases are TGTGCCAGTAGTATACGAACAGGGGGCTCTGGAAACACCATATATTTT. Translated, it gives CASSIRTGGSGNTIYF.

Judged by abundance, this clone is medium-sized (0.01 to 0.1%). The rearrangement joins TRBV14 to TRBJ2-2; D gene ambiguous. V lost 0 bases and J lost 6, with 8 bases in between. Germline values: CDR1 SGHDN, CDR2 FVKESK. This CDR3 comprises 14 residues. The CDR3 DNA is TGTGCCAGCAGCCAAGATCTGTTACCCGGGGAGCTGTTTTTT. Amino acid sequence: CASSQDLLPGELFF. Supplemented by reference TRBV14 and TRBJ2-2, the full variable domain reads EAGVTQFPSHSVIEKGQTVTLRCDPISGHDNLYWYRRVMGKEIKFLLHFVKESKQDESGMPNNRFLAERTGGTYSTLKVQPAELEDSGVYFCASSQDLLPGELFFGEGSRLTVL.

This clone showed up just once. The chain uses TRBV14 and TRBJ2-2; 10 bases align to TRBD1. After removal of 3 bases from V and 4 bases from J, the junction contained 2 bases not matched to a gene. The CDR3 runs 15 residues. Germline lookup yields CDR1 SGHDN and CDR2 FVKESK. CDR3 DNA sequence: TGTGCCAGCAGCCAGTGGACAGGGGGCACCGGGGAGCTGTTTTTT. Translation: CASSQWTGGTGELFF.

Here the CDR3 DNA reads TGTGCCAGTAGTCCCAGGTTGCGGGTCGGTGAGCAGTTCTTC. Translating gives CASSPRLRVGEQFF. V is TRBV19 and J is TRBJ2-1; D may be TRBD2 (5 bases). There are 14 residues in the CDR3. From germline, CDR1 is LNHDA and CDR2 SQIVND (reference sequence). The V and J ends lost 5 bases and 9 bases respectively, with 17 bases between them. Complete variable domain (other parts from reference TRBV19 and TRBJ2-1): DGGITQSPKYLFRKEGQNVTLSCEQNLNHDAMYWYRQDPGQGLRLIYYSQIVNDFQKGDIAEGYSVSREKKESFPLTVTSAQKNPTAFYLCASSPRLRVGEQFFGPGTRLTVL.

The chain's CDR3 is CASRREAQTEAFF. The CDR3, as DNA: TGTGCCAGCAGAAGAGAGGCTCAAACTGAAGCTTTCTTT. The gene calls are TRBV6-1 and TRBJ1-1; no clear D gene. The CDR3 covers 13 residues. V gave up 6 bases and J gave up 5 bases, with 13 bases separating them. Germline CDR1 reads MNHNS; CDR2 reads SASEGT.

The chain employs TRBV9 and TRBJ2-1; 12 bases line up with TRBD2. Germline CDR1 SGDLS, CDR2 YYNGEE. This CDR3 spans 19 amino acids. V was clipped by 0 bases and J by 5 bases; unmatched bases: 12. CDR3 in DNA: TGTGCCAGCAGCGTAGGGACTAGCGGGATCGGCTTAGGGCACAATGAGCAGTTCTTC. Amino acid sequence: CASSVGTSGIGLGHNEQFF.

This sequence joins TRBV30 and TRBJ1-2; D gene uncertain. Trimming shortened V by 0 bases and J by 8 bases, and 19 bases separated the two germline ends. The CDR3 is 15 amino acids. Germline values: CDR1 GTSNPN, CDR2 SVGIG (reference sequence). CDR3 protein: CAWSVPAVLGWGYTF. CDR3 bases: TGTGCCTGGAGTGTACCGGCAGTGCTTGGATGGGGCTACACCTTC. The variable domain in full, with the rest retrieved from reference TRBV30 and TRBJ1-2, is SQTIHQWPATLVQPVGSPLSLECTVEGTSNPNLYWYRQAAGRGLQLLFYSVGIGQISSEVPQNLSASRPQDRQFILSSKKLLLSDSGFYLCAWSVPAVLGWGYTFGSGTRLTVV.

CDR3 nucleotide sequence: TGTGCCAGTACTAGTCCCGAGTATAATTCACCCCTCCACTTT. Translating it yields CASTSPEYNSPLHF. The V and J genes are TRBV19 and TRBJ1-6; D remains ambiguous. Germline-derived CDR1 and CDR2 are LNHDA and SQIVND (reference sequence). V was trimmed by 7 bases and J by 4 bases, leaving 11 bases between them. This CDR3 has 14 residues.

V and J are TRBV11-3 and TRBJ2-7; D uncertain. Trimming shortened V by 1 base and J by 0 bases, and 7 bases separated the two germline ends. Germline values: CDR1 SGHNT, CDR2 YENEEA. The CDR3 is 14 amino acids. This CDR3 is CASSLGGTSYEQYF. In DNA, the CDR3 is TGTGCCAGCAGCTTAGGAGGCACCTCCTACGAGCAGTACTTC.

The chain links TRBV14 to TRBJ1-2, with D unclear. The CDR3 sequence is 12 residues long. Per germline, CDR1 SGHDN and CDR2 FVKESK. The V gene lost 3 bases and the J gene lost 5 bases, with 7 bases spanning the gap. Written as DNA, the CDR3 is TGTGCCAGCAGCCAGACCCAATATGGCTACACCTTC. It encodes CASSQTQYGYTF. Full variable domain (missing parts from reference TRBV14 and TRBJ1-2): EAGVTQFPSHSVIEKGQTVTLRCDPISGHDNLYWYRRVMGKEIKFLLHFVKESKQDESGMPNNRFLAERTGGTYSTLKVQPAELEDSGVYFCASSQTQYGYTFGSGTRLTVV.

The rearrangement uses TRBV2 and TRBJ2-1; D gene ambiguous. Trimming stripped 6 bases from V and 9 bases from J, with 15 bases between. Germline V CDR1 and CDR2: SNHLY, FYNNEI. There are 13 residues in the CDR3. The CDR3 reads CASRPDSTAEQFF. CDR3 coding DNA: TGTGCCAGCAGACCCGACTCGACGGCTGAGCAGTTCTTC. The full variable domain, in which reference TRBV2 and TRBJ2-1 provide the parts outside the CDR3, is EPEVTQTPSHQVTQMGQEVILRCVPISNHLYFYWYRQILGQKVEFLVSFYNNEISEKSEIFDDQFSVERPDGSNFTLKIRSTKLEDSAMYFCASRPDSTAEQFFGPGTRLTVL.

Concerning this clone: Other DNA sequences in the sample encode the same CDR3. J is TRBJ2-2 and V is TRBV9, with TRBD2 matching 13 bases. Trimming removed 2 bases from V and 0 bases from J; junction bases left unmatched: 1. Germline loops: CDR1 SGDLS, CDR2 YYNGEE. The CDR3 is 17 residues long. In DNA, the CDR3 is TGTGCCAGCAGCGTGACTAGCGGGGGGTCGAACACCGGGGAGCTGTTTTTT. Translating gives CASSVTSGGSNTGELFF.

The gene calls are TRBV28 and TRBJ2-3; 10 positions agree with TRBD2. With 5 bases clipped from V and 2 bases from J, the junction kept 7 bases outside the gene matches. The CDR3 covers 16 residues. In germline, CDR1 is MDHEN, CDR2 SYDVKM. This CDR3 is CASSPTGTSDTDTQYF. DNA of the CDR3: TGTGCCAGCAGTCCAACCGGGACTAGCGACACAGATACGCAGTATTTT.

This chain's CDR3 is CASSAGQGLYEQYF. DNA for the CDR3: TGTGCCAGCAGCGCCGGACAGGGGCTCTACGAGCAGTACTTC. This chain joins TRBV6-5 and TRBJ2-7, with 9 nucleotides matching TRBD1. Trimming removed 6 bases from V and 3 bases from J; junction bases left unmatched: 6. The CDR3 has 14 amino acids. Per germline, CDR1 MNHEY and CDR2 SVGAGI.

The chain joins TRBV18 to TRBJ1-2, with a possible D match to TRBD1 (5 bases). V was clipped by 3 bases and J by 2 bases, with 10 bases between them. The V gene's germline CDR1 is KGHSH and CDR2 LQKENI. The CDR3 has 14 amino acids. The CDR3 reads CASSPSRDNYGYTF. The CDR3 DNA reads TGTGCCAGCTCACCGTCCAGGGACAACTATGGCTACACCTTC.

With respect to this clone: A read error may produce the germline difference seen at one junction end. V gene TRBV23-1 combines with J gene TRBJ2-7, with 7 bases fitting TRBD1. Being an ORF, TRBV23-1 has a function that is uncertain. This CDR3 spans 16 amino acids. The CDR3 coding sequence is TGCGCCAGCAGTCAATCCGGGGACAGCGTACCCTCCCTTAGCTCCTTC. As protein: CASSQSGDSVPSLSSF.

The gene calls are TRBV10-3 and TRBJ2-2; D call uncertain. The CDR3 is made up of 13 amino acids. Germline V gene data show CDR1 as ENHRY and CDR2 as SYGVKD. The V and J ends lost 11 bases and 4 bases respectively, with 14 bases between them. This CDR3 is CAGMDLPTGELFF. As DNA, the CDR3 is TGTGCCGGAATGGACCTTCCCACCGGGGAGCTGTTTTTT.

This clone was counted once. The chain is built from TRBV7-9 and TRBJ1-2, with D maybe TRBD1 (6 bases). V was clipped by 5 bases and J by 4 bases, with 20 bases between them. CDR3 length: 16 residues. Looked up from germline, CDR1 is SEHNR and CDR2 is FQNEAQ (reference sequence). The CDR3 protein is CASSPPGRGPSYGYTF. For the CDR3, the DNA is TGTGCCAGCAGCCCCCCGGGCAGGGGACCTTCCTATGGCTACACCTTC.

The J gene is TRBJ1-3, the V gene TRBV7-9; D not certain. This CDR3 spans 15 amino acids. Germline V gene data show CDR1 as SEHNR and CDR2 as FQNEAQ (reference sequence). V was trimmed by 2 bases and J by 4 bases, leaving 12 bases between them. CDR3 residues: CASSLRPGAGNTIYF. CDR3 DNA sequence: TGTGCCAGCAGCTTACGTCCAGGCGCCGGAAACACCATATATTTT.

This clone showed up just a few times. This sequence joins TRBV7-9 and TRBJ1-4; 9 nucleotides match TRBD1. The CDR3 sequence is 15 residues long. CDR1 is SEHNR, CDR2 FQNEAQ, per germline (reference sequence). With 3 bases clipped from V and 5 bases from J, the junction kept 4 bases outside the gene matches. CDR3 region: CASSFGTGGNEKLFF. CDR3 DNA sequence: TGTGCCAGCAGCTTCGGAACAGGGGGCAATGAAAAACTGTTTTTT.